One T cell receptor (beta chain) is described in this entry. Repertoires were generated with immunoSEQ multiplex PCR, while TCRdb's copy carries only in-frame clones and drops some. Here the sample spans 57,000 or so clones, 80% to 85% being singletons. The data are from a study of OX40 agonist ivuxolimab in advanced cancers. Sequenced material: CD4+ or CD8+ T cells sorted from blood, taken in a trial of the OX40 agonist ivuxolimab. This clonotype originated in an adult with an advanced solid tumor such as melanoma, head and neck, liver or kidney cancer.

The CDR3 spells CASSAHAAADSTDTQYF. As DNA, the CDR3 is TGTGCCAGCAGCGCCCACGCAGCGGCAGACAGCACAGATACGCAGTATTTT. J is TRBJ2-3 and V is TRBV9, with a tentative D call TRBD2 (5 bases). V shed 3 bases and J shed 0 bases, with 17 bases lying between them. The CDR3 extends over 17 amino acids. Germline lookup yields CDR1 SGDLS and CDR2 YYNGEE.